This T cell receptor beta chain was retrieved from a study of OX40 agonist ivuxolimab in advanced cancers. Study-level background: Ivuxolimab, an agonistic anti-OX40 (CD134) antibody, was given to patients.

The method was immunoSEQ multiplex PCR; TCRdb's version includes in-frame clones alone and lacks a portion of them. This table has 20,000 to 25,000 clones, approximately 90% appearing once. Germline V gene data show CDR1 as LNHDA and CDR2 as SQIVND (reference sequence). Trimming removed 3 bases from V and 4 bases from J, with 16 bases in between. CDR3 length: 16 residues. This clone was observed a few times. The source was CD4+ or CD8+ T cells sorted from blood, collected in a trial of the OX40 agonist ivuxolimab. This TCR derives from an adult with an advanced solid tumor such as melanoma, head and neck, liver or kidney cancer. The rearrangement joins TRBV19 to TRBJ1-5; no firm D call. CDR3 sequence: CASSMRPARYNQPQHF. The DNA for the CDR3 is TGTGCCAGTAGTATGAGGCCCGCTCGATATAATCAGCCCCAGCATTTT.